A single TCR beta chain is shown here with its context. Its target is not known. Sequencing was performed with immunoSEQ multiplex PCR; in TCRdb, only in-frame clones are kept and a portion is missing. The sample has over 100,000 clones, 85% to 90% seen once. Focal radiation and CTLA-4 blockade (ipilimumab) were tested in chemo-refractory metastatic non-small-cell lung cancer patients. The sample comes from a study of radiotherapy plus CTLA-4 blockade in lung cancer. Overall study: Disease control was seen in approximately 31% of patients, objective responses in roughly 17%.

Germline CDR1 reads MNHNS; CDR2 reads SASEGT. This CDR3 has 16 residues. J gave up 7 bases and V 4 bases, and 11 bases lay outside the gene matches. Study results and caveats: TCR clones of tumor origin grew in blood after radiotherapy plus ipilimumab.

This TCR came from a human donor with non-small cell lung cancer that progressed on radiotherapy plus ipilimumab. This sample comprised peripheral blood, obtained from a patient treated with radiotherapy plus ipilimumab. The gene calls are TRBV6-1 and TRBJ2-1; 9 bases agree with TRBD2. The CDR3 spells CASSVSELAGLNEQFF. CDR3 coding DNA: TGTGCCAGCAGTGTATCCGAACTAGCGGGTTTAAATGAGCAGTTCTTC.